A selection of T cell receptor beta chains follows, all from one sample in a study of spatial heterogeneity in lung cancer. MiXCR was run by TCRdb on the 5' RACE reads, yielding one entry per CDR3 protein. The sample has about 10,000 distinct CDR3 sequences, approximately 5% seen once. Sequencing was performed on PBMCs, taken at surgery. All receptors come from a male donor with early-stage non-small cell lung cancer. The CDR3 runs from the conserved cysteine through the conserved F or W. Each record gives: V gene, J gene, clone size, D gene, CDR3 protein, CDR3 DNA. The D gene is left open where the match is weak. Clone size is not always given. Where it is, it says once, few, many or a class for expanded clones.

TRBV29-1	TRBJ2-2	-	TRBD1	CSVGVDRQNTGELFF	TGCAGCGTTGGGGTGGACAGGCAGAACACCGGGGAGCTGTTTTTT
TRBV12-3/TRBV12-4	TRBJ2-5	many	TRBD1	CASSTAGTGVEETQYF	TGTGCCAGCAGCACCGCGGGGACAGGGGTAGAAGAGACCCAGTACTTC
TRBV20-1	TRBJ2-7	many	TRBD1	CSGTQGDRGSEQYF	TGCAGCGGGACCCAAGGGGACAGGGGCTCCGAGCAGTACTTC
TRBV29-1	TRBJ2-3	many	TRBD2	CSLGASGPHFLDTQYF	TGCAGCCTGGGGGCTAGCGGGCCCCATTTTCTAGATACGCAGTATTTT
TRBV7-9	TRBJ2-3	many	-	CASSRTSSTDTQYF	TGTGCCAGCAGCCGGACCTCGAGCACAGATACGCAGTATTTT
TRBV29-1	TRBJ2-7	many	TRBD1	CSARTGGAYWQYF	TGCAGCGCCCGGACAGGGGGCGCTTATTGGCAGTACTTC
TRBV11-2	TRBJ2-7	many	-	CASSVRDTFSPSSYEQYF	TGTGCCAGCAGCGTCCGGGACACCTTTTCCCCTAGCTCCTACGAGCAGTACTTC
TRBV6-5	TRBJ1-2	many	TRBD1	CASSYDRERYGYTF	TGTGCCAGCAGTTACGACAGGGAGCGCTATGGCTACACCTTC
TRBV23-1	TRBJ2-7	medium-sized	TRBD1	CASSQAQGAEYEQYF	TGCGCCAGCAGTCAAGCCCAGGGGGCCGAGTACGAGCAGTACTTC
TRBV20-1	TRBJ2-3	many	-	CSASGNTDTQYF	TGCAGTGCTAGCGGGAACACAGATACGCAGTATTTT
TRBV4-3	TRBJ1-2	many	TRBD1	CASSQDGQGRYGYTF	TGCGCCAGCAGCCAAGATGGACAGGGGAGATATGGCTACACCTTC
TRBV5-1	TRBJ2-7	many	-	CASSLSSGGEQYF	TGCGCCAGCAGCTTGAGTAGTGGCGGCGAGCAGTACTTC
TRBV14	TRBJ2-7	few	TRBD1	CASSLKQGYEQYF	TGTGCCAGCAGCCTCAAACAGGGGTACGAGCAGTACTTC
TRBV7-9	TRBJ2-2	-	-	CASSFRTGELFF	TGTGCCAGCAGCTTTCGGACAGGGGAGCTGTTTTTT
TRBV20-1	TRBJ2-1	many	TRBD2	CSARATSGAYNEQFF	TGCAGTGCTAGAGCGACTAGCGGGGCCTACAATGAGCAGTTCTTC
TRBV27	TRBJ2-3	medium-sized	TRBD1	CASSRIGTAKTDTQYF	TGTGCCAGCAGTAGAATCGGGACAGCGAAGACAGATACGCAGTATTTT
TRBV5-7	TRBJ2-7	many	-	CASSLGTGTYEQYF	TGTGCCAGCAGCTTAGGAACAGGGACCTACGAGCAGTACTTC
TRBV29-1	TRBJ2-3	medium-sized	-	CSVAPTLTETSTDTQYF	TGCAGCGTGGCCCCTACTTTGACAGAAACTAGCACAGATACGCAGTATTTT
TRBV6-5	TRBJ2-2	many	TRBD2	CASRVSGRTGELFF	TGTGCCAGCAGGGTTAGCGGGAGGACCGGGGAGCTGTTTTTT
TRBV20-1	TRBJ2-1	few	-	CSARDWGESYNEQFF	TGCAGTGCTAGAGATTGGGGGGAATCCTACAATGAGCAGTTCTTC
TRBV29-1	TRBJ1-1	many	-	CSAWVFRDTEAFF	TGCAGCGCCTGGGTGTTCAGGGACACTGAAGCTTTCTTT
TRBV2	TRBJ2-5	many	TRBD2	CASSSPFSGREETQYF	TGTGCCAGCAGTTCTCCTTTCAGCGGGAGGGAGGAGACCCAGTACTTC
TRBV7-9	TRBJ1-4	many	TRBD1	CASSSGQTGSNEKLFF	TGTGCCAGCAGCTCGGGACAGACGGGCTCGAATGAAAAACTGTTTTTT
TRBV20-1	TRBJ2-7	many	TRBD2	CSAPGGLSSYEQYF	TGCAGTGCCCCGGGAGGCTTATCCTCCTACGAGCAGTACTTC
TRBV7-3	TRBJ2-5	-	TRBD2	CASSPPPGTSGIQETQYF	TGTGCCAGCAGCCCCCCGCCCGGGACTAGCGGGATACAAGAGACCCAGTACTTC
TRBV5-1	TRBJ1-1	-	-	CASSRLGDTEAFF	TGCGCCAGCAGCCGTCTTGGGGACACTGAAGCTTTCTTT
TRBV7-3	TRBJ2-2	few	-	CASSLNAARNTGELFF	TGTGCCAGCAGCTTAAACGCGGCCAGAAACACCGGGGAGCTGTTTTTT